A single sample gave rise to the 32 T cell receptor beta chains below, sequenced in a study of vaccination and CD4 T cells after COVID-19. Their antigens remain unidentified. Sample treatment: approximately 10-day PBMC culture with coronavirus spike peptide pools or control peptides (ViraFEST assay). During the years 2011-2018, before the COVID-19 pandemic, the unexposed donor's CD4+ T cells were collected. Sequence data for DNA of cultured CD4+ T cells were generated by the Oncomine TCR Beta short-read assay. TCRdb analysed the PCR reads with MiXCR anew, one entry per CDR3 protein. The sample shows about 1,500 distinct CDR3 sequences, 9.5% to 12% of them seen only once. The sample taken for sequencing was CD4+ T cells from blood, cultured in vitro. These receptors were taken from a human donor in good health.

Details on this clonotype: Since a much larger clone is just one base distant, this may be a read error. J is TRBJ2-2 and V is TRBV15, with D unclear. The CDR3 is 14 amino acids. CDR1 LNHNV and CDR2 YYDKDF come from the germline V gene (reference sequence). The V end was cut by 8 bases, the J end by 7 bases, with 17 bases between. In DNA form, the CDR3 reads TGTGCCACCGGCACCCGCGGCACAGTCGGGGAGCTGTTTTTT. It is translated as CATGTRGTVGELFF.

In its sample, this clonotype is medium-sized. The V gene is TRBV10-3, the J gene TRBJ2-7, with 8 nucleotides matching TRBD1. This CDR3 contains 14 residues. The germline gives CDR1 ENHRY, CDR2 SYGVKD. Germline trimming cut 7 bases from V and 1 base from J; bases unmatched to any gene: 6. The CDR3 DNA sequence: TGTGCCATCAAAGGGCAGGGGGCTTCCTACGAGCAGTACTTC. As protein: CAIKGQGASYEQYF.

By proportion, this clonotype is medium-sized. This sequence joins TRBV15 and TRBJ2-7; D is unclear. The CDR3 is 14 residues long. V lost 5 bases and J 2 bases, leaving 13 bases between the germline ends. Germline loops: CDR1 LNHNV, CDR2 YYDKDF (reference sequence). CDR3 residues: CATSVRLGTYEQYF. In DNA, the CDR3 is TGTGCCACCAGCGTCAGACTGGGAACCTACGAGCAGTACTTC.

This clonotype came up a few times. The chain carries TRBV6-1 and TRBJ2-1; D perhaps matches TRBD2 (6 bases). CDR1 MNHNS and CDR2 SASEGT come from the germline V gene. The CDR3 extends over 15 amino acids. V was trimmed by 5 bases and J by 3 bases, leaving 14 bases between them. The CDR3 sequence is CASSNRRLVYNEQFF. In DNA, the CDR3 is TGTGCCAGCAGTAACCGCCGACTAGTCTACAATGAGCAGTTCTTC.

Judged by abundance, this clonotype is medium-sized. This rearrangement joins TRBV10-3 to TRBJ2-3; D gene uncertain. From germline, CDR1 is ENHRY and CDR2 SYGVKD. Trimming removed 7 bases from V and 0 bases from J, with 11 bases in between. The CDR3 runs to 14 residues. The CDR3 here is CAIKPGLSTDTQYF. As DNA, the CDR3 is TGTGCCATCAAGCCCGGGCTGAGCACAGATACGCAGTATTTT.

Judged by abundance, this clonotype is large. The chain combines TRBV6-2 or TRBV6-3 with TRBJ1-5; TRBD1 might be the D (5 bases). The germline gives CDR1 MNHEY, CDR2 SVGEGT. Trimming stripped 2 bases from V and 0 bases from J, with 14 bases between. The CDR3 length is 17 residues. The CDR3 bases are TGTGCCAGCAGTTACGGGTTAAGGGGCCCTAGCAATCAGCCCCAGCATTTT. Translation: CASSYGLRGPSNQPQHF.

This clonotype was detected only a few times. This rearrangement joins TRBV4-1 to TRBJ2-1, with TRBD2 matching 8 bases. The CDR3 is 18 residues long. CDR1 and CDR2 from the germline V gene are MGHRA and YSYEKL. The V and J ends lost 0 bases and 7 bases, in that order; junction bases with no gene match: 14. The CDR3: CASSQDLAGGSLWNEQFF. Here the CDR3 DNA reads TGCGCCAGCAGCCAAGACCTTGCGGGGGGATCTCTTTGGAATGAGCAGTTCTTC.

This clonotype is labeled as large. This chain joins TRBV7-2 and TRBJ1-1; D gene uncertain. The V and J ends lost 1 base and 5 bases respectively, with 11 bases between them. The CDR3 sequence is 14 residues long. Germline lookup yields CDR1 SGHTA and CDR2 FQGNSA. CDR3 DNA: TGTGCCAGCAGCTTAGTGGTGGCGGGGACTGAAGCTTTCTTT. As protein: CASSLVVAGTEAFF.

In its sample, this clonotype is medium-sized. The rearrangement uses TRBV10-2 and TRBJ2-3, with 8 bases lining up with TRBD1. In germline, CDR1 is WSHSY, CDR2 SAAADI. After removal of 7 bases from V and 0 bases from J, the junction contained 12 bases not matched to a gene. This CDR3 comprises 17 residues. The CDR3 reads CASNDRGRWGSTDTQYF. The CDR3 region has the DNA TGCGCCAGCAACGACAGGGGCCGCTGGGGTAGCACAGATACGCAGTATTTT.

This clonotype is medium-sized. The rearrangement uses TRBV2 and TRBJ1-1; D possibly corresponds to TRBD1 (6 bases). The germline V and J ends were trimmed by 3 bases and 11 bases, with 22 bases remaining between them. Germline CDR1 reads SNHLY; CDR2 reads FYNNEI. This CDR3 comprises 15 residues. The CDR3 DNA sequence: TGTGCCAGCAGTGATAACAGGGCGGGACTCCGAGGGGCTTTCTTT. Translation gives CASSDNRAGLRGAFF.

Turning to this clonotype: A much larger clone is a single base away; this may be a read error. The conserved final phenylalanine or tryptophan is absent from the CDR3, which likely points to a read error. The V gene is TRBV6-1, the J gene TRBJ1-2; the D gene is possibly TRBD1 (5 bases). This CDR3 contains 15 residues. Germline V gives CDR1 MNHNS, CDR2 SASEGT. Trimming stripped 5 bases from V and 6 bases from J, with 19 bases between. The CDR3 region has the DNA TGTGCCAGCAGTCCCTCTGTGTTAGGGGCGGATGGCTACACCCTC. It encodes CASSPSVLGADGYTL.

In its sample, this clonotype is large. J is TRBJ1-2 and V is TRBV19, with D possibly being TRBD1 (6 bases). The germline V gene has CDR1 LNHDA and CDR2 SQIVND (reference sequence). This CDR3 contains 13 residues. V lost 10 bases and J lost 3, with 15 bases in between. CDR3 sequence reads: CATRRDTDYGYTF. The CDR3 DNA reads TGTGCCACCCGCCGGGACACTGACTATGGCTACACCTTC.

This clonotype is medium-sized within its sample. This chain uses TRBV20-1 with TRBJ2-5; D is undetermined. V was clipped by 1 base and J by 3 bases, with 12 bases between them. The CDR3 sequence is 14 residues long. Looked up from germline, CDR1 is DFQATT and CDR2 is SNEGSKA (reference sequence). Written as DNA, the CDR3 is TGCAGTGCTAGAGTTGCCTGGAGAGAAGAGACCCAGTACTTC. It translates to CSARVAWREETQYF.

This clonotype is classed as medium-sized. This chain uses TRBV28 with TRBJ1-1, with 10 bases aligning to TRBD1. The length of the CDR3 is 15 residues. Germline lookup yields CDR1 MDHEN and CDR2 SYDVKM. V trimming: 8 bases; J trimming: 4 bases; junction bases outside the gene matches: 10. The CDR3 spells CASGDRGRRGTEAFF. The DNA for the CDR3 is TGTGCCAGCGGCGACAGGGGGCGGCGGGGCACTGAAGCTTTCTTT.

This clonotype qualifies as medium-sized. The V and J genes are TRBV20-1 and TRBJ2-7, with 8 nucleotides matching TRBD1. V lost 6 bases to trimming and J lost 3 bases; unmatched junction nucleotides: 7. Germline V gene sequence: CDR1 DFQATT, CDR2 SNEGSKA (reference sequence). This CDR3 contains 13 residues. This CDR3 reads CSAQGQVVYEQYF. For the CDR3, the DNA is TGCAGTGCCCAGGGACAGGTCGTCTACGAGCAGTACTTC.

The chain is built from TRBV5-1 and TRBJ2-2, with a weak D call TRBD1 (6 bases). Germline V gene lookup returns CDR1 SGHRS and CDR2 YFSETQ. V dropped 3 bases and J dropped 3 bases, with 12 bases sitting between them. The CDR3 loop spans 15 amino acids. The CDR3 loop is CASSSGESHTGELFF. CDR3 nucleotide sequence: TGCGCCAGCAGCTCAGGGGAAAGTCACACCGGGGAGCTGTTTTTT.

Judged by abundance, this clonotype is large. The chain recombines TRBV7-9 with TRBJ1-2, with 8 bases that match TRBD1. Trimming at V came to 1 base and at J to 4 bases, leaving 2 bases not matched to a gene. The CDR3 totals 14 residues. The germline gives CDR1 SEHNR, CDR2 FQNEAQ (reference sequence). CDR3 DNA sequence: TGTGCCAGCAGCTTAGGAGGACAGGGCTATGGCTACACCTTC. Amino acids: CASSLGGQGYGYTF.

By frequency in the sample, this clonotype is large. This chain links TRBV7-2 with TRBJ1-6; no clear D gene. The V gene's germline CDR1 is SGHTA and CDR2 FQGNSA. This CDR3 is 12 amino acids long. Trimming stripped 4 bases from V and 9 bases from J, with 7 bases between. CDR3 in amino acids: CASSSNASPLHF. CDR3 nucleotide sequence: TGTGCCAGCAGCTCCAACGCTTCACCCCTCCACTTT.

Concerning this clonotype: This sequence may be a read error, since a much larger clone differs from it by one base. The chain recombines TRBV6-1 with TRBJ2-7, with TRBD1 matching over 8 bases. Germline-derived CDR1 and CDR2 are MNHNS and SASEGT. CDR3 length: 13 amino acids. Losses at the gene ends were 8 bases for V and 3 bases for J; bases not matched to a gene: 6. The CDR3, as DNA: TGTGCCAGCGGAGGACAGGGCCACTACGAGCAGTACTTC. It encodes CASGGQGHYEQYF.

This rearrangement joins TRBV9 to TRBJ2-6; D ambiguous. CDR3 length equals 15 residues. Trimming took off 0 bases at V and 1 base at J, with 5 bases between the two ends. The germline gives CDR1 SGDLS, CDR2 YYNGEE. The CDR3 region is CASSVGWSGANVLTF. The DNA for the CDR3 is TGTGCCAGCAGCGTAGGCTGGTCTGGGGCCAACGTCCTGACTTTC.

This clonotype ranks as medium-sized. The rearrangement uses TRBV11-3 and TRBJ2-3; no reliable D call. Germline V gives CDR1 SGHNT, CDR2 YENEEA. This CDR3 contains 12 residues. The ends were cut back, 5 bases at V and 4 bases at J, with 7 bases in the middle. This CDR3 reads CASSLWADTQYF. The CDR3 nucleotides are TGTGCCAGCAGCCTCTGGGCAGATACGCAGTATTTT.

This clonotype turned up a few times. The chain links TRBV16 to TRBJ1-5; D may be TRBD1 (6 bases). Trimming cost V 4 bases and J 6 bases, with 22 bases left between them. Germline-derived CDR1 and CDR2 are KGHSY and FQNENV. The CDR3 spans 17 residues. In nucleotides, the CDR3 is TGTGCCAGCAGCCCAGGACAGAACACTGTAGGGGGTCAGCCCCAGCATTTT. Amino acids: CASSPGQNTVGGQPQHF.

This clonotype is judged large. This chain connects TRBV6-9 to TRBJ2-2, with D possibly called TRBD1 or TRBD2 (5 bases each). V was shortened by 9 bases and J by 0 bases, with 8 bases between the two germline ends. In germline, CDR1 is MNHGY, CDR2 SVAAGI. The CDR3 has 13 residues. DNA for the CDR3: TGTGCCAGGGGGGATTCGAACACCGGGGAGCTGTTTTTT. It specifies CARGDSNTGELFF.

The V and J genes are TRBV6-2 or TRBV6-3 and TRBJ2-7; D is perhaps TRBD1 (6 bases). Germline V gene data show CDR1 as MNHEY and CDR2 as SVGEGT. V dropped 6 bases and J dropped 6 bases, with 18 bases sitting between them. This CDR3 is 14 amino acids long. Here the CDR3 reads CASSFLDRLREQYF. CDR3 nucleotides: TGTGCCAGCAGCTTTCTAGACAGGTTGCGCGAGCAGTACTTC.

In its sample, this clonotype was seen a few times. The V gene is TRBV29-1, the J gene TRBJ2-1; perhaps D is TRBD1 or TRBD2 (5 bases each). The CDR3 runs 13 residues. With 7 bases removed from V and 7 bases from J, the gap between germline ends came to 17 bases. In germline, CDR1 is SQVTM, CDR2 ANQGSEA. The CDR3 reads CSATGPWGNEQFF. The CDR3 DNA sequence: TGCAGCGCCACAGGACCCTGGGGGAATGAGCAGTTCTTC.

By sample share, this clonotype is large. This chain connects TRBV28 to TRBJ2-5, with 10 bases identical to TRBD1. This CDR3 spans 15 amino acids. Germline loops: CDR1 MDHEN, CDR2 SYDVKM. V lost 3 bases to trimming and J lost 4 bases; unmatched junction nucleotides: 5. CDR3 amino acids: CASSLGGQGGETQYF. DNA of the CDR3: TGTGCCAGCAGTTTGGGCGGACAGGGGGGAGAGACCCAGTACTTC.

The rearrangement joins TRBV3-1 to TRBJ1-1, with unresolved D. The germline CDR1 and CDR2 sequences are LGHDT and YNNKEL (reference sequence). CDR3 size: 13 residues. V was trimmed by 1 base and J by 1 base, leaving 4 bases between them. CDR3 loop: CASSQVRNTEAFF. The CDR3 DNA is TGTGCCAGCAGCCAAGTCAGGAACACTGAAGCTTTCTTT.

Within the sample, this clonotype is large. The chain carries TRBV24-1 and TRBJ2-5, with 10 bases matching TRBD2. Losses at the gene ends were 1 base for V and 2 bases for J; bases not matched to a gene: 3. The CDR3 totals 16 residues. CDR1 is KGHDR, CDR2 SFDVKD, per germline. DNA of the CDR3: TGTGCCACCAGTGATTTAACTAGCGGGGAGCAAGAGACCCAGTACTTC. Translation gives CATSDLTSGEQETQYF.

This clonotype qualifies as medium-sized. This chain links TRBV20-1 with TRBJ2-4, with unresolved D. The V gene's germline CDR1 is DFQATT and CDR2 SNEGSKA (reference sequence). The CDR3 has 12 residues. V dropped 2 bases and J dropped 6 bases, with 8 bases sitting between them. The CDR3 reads CSARPSLNIQYF. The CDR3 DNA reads TGCAGTGCTAGACCGAGTTTAAACATTCAGTACTTC.

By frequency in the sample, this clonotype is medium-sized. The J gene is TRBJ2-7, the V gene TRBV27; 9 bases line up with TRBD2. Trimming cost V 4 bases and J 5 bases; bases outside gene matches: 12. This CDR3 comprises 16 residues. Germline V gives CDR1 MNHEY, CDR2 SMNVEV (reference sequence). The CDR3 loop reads CASSSPGSGSVNEQYF. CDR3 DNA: TGTGCCAGCAGTTCCCCCGGTAGCGGGAGTGTTAACGAGCAGTACTTC.

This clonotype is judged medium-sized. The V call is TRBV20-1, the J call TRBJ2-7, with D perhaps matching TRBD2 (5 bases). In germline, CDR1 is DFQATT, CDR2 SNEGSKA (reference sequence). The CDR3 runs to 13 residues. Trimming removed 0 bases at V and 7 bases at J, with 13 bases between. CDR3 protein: CSARDTGSLEQYF. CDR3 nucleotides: TGCAGTGCTAGAGATACGGGGAGCTTAGAGCAGTACTTC.

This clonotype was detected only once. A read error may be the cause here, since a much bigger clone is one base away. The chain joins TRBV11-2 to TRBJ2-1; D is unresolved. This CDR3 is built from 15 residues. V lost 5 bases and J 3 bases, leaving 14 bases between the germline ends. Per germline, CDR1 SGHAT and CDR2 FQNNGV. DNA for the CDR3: TGTGCCAGCAGCGGGGTGGCCACAAACTACAATGAGCAGTTCTTC. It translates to CASSGVATNYNEQFF. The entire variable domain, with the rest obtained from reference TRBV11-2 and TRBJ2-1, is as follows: EAGVAQSPRYKIIEKRQSVAFWCNPISGHATLYWYQQILGQGPKLLIQFQNNGVVDDSQLPKDRFSAERLKGVDSTLKIQPAKLEDSAVYLCASSGVATNYNEQFFGPGTRLTVL.